A single sample gave rise to the 9 T cell receptor beta chains below, sequenced in a study of neurological immune-mediated disorders. TCRdb re-called the 5' RACE reads through MiXCR, storing one row per CDR3 protein. The sample has roughly 25,000 distinct CDR3 sequences; 5% to 7% are singletons. Material: PBMCs. These receptors all come from a woman aged 40 to 50 in good health.

This clonotype was seen ten or more times. V usage is TRBV7-9 and J usage is TRBJ2-1; 9 nucleotides align to TRBD1. CDR3 length equals 15 residues. From germline, CDR1 is SEHNR and CDR2 FQNEAQ (reference sequence). J lost 6 bases, V lost 5 bases, and 8 bases had no gene match. CDR3 DNA sequence: TGTGCCAGCAGCCCGCCACGGACAGGGGCCAATGAGCAGTTCTTC. This sequence encodes CASSPPRTGANEQFF.

This clonotype was detected ten times or more. The V and J genes are TRBV20-1 and TRBJ1-4; D gene uncertain. Looked up from germline, CDR1 is DFQATT and CDR2 is SNEGSKA (reference sequence). The V and J ends lost 1 base and 8 bases respectively, with 14 bases between them. This CDR3 is built from 14 residues. The CDR3 nucleotides read TGCAGTGCTAGAGGGGAACAGATAAGGGAAAAACTGTTTTTT. The encoded protein is CSARGEQIREKLFF.

This clonotype was counted at least ten times. The chain is built from TRBV20-1 and TRBJ2-7; 12 bases are shared with TRBD2. V gave up 0 bases and J gave up 7 bases; unmatched junction bases: 7. This CDR3 spans 15 amino acids. Germline CDR1 and CDR2: DFQATT and SNEGSKA (reference sequence). The CDR3 loop is CSARETSGRVEEQYF. CDR3 bases: TGCAGTGCTAGAGAGACTAGCGGGAGAGTGGAGGAGCAGTACTTC.

The V call is TRBV28, the J call TRBJ1-2; 7 nucleotides agree with TRBD1. Germline V gene data show CDR1 as MDHEN and CDR2 as SYDVKM. V lost 3 bases and J lost 7; bases outside the gene matches: 2. The CDR3 has 12 residues. CDR3 protein: CASSFDRVGYTF. The CDR3, as DNA: TGTGCCAGCAGTTTCGACAGGGTTGGCTACACCTTC.

This clonotype was picked up many times. This chain connects TRBV7-2 to TRBJ2-1; D gene uncertain. This CDR3 is built from 12 residues. Trimming shortened V by 0 bases and J by 9 bases, and 6 bases separated the two germline ends. CDR1 is SGHTA, CDR2 FQGNSA, per germline. The CDR3 DNA is TGTGCCAGCAGCTTAGCGCGCGGTGAGCAGTTCTTC. Its translation: CASSLARGEQFF.

This clonotype was found many times. The chain couples TRBV20-1 to TRBJ2-7, with D hard to call. With 1 base removed from V and 2 bases from J, the gap between germline ends came to 15 bases. The germline gives CDR1 DFQATT, CDR2 SNEGSKA (reference sequence). This CDR3 is 15 amino acids long. This CDR3 reads CSARGPGSNPYEQYF. The CDR3 DNA reads TGCAGTGCTAGAGGACCGGGCAGTAACCCCTACGAGCAGTACTTC.

This clonotype is classed as medium-sized. The gene calls are TRBV2 and TRBJ1-5; no definite D call. CDR1 and CDR2 from the germline V gene are SNHLY and FYNNEI. With 3 bases removed from V and 0 bases from J, the gap between germline ends came to 3 bases. The CDR3 has 13 amino acids. Written as DNA, the CDR3 is TGTGCCAGCAGTGAGAGTAGCAATCAGCCCCAGCATTTT. It translates to CASSESSNQPQHF.

This clonotype was observed many times. The V call is TRBV18, the J call TRBJ1-5, with D possibly TRBD1 on 6 matching bases. V lost 3 bases, J lost 1 base, and 16 bases lay in between. This CDR3 region has 17 residues. Germline CDR1 KGHSH, CDR2 LQKENI. CDR3 in amino acids: CASSPSPYRESNQPQHF. DNA of the CDR3: TGTGCCAGCTCACCCAGTCCCTACAGGGAGAGCAATCAGCCCCAGCATTTT.

Many counts were recorded for this clonotype. This rearrangement joins TRBV5-1 to TRBJ1-1; 8 nucleotides match TRBD1. CDR1 and CDR2 from the germline V gene are SGHRS and YFSETQ. This CDR3 is 14 amino acids long. The V and J ends lost 1 base and 3 bases, in that order; junction bases with no gene match: 2. CDR3 sequence reads: CASSLQGAYTEAFF. The CDR3 coding sequence is TGCGCCAGCAGCTTGCAGGGGGCTTACACTGAAGCTTTCTTT.